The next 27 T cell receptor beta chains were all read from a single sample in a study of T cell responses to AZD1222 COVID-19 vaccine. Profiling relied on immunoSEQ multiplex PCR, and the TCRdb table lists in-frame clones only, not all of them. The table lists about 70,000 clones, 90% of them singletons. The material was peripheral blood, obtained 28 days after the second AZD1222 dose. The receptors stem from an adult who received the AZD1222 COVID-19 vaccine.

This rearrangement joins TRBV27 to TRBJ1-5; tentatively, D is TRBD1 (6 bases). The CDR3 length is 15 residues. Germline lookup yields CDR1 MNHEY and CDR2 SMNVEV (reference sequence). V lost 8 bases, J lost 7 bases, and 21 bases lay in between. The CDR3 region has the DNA TGTGCCAGCCCCTTTGGGGGCAGGGATGAACAGCCCCAGCATTTT. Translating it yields CASPFGGRDEQPQHF.

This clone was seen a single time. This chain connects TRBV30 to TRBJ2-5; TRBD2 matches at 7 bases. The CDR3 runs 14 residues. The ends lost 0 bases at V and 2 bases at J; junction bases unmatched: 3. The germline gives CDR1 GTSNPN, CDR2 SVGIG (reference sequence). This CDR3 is CAWSVGGEQETQYF. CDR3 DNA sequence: TGTGCCTGGAGTGTGGGAGGGGAACAAGAGACCCAGTACTTC.

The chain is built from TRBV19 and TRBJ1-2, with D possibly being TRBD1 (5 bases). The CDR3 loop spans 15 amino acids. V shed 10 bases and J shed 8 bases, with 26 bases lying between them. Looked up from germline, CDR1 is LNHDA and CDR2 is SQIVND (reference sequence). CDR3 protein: CATSPVGRQIGGYTF. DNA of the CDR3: TGTGCCACCTCACCCGTTGGGCGACAGATCGGGGGCTACACCTTC.

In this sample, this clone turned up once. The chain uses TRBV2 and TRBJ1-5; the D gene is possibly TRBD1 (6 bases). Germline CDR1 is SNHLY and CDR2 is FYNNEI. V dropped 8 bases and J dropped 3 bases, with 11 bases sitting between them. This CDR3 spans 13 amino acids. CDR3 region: CASGQHTNQPQHF. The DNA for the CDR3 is TGTGCCAGCGGACAGCACACCAATCAGCCCCAGCATTTT.

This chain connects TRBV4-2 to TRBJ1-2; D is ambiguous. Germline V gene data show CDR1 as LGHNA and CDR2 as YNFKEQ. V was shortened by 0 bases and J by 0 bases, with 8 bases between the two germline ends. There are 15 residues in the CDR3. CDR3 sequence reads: CASSQEDGSNYGYTF. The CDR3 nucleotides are TGTGCCAGCAGCCAAGAAGACGGCTCTAACTATGGCTACACCTTC.

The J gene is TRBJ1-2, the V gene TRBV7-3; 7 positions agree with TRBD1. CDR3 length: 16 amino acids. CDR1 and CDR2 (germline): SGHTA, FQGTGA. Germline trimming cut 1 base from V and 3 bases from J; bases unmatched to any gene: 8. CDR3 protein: CASSLNGPGTDYGYTF. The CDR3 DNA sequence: TGTGCCAGCAGCTTAAATGGACCCGGGACAGACTATGGCTACACCTTC.

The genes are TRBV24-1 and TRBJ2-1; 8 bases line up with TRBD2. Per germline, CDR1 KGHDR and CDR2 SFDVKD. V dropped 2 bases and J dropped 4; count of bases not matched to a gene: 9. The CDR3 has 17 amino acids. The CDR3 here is CATSDYGSSGIYNEQFF. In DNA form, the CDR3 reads TGTGCCACCAGTGATTATGGGAGTAGCGGGATATACAATGAGCAGTTCTTC.

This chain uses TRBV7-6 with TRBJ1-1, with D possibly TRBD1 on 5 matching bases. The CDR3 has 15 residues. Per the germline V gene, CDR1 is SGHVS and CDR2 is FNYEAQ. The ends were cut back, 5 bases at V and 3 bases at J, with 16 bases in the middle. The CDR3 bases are TGTGCCAGCAGCCCCCAGAGGGGTACGTACACTGAAGCTTTCTTT. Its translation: CASSPQRGTYTEAFF.

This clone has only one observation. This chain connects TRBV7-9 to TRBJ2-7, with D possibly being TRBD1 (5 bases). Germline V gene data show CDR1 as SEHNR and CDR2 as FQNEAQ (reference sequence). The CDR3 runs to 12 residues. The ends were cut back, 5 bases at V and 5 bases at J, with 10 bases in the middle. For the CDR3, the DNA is TGTGCCAGCAGCCGACAGCTGGACGAGCAGTACTTC. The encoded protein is CASSRQLDEQYF.

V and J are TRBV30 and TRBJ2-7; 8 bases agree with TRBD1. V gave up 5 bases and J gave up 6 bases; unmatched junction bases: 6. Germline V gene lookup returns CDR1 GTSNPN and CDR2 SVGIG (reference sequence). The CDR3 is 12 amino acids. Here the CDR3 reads CAWGGTGFEQYF. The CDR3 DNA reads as TGTGCCTGGGGCGGGACAGGTTTCGAGCAGTACTTC.

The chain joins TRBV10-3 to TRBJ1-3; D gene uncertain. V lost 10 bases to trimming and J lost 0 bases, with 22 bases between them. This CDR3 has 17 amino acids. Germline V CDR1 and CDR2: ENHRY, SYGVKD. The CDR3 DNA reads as TGTGCCACCAAATCACTAACCGCAGGACCCTCTGGAAACACCATATATTTT. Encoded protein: CATKSLTAGPSGNTIYF.

The CDR3 region is CSVETSRKGAEAFF. CDR3 nucleotides: TGCAGCGTTGAAACCTCGCGCAAGGGCGCTGAAGCTTTCTTT. The chain couples TRBV29-1 to TRBJ1-1, with D uncertain. The germline CDR1 and CDR2 sequences are SQVTM and ANQGSEA. CDR3 length: 14 amino acids. The V gene lost 2 bases and the J gene lost 6 bases, with 16 bases spanning the gap.

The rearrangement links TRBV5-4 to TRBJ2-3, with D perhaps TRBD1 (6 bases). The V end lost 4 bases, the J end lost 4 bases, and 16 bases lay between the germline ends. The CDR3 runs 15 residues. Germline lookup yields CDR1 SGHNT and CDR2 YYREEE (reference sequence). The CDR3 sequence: CASSVRQGYADTQYF. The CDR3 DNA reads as TGTGCCAGCAGCGTACGGCAGGGGTACGCAGATACGCAGTATTTT.

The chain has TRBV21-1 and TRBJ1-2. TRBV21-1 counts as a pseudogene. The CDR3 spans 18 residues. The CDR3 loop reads CASSKGCQGVLFHYGYTF. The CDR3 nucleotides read TGTGCCAGCAGCAAAGGGTGCCAGGGAGTTCTCTTTCACTATGGCTACACCTTC.

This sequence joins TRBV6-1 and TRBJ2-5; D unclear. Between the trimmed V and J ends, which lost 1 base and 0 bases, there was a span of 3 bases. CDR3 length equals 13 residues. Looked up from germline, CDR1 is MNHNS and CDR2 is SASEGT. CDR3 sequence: CASSEEYQETQYF. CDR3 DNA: TGTGCCAGCAGTGAAGAGTACCAAGAGACCCAGTACTTC.

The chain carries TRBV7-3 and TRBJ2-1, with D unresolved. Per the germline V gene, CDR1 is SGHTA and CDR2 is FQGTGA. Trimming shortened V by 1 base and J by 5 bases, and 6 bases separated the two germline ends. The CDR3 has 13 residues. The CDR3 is CASSLSLNNEQFF. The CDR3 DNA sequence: TGTGCCAGCAGCTTAAGCCTGAACAATGAGCAGTTCTTC. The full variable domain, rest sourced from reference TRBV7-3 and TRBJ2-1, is GAGVSQTPSNKVTEKGKYVELRCDPISGHTALYWYRQSLGQGPEFLIYFQGTGAADDSGLPNDRFFAVRPEGSVSTLKIQRTERGDSAVYLCASSLSLNNEQFFGPGTRLTVL.

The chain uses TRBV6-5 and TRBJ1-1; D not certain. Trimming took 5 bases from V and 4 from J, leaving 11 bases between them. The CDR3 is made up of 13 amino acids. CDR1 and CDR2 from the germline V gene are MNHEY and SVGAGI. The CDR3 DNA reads TGTGCCAGCAGTATACAAGGTGGCACTGAAGCTTTCTTT. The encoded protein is CASSIQGGTEAFF.

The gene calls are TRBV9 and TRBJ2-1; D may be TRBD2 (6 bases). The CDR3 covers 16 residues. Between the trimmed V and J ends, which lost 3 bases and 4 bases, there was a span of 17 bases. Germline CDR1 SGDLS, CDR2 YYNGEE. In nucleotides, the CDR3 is TGTGCCAGCAGCGATCTAGCGAATAACGATTACAATGAGCAGTTCTTC. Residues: CASSDLANNDYNEQFF.

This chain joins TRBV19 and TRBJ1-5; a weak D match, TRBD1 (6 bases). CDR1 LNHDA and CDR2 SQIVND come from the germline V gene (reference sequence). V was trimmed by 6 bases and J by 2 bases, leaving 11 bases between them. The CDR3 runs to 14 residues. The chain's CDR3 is CASREGGGNQPQHF. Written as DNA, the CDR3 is TGTGCCAGTAGAGAGGGGGGTGGCAATCAGCCCCAGCATTTT.

The CDR3 region has the DNA TGTGCCAGCACTACAGGGCTGGGGGCCAACGTCCTGACTTTC. This translates into CASTTGLGANVLTF. The chain joins TRBV27 to TRBJ2-6, with D possibly being TRBD1 (6 bases). CDR3 size: 14 residues. CDR1 MNHEY and CDR2 SMNVEV come from the germline V gene (reference sequence). V was shortened by 7 bases and J by 4 bases, with 11 bases between the two germline ends. Together with reference TRBV27 and TRBJ2-6, the CDR3 gives the full variable domain: EAQVTQNPRYLITVTGKKLTVTCSQNMNHEYMSWYRQDPGLGLRQIYYSMNVEVTDKGDVPEGYKVSRKEKRNFPLILESPSPNQTSLYFCASTTGLGANVLTFGAGSRLTVL.

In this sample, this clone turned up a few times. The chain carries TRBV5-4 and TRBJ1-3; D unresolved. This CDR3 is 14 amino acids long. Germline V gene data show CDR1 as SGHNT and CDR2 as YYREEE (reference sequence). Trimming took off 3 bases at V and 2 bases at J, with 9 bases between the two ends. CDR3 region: CASSSPLAGNTIYF. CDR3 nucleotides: TGTGCCAGCAGCTCTCCCCTAGCTGGAAACACCATATATTTT.

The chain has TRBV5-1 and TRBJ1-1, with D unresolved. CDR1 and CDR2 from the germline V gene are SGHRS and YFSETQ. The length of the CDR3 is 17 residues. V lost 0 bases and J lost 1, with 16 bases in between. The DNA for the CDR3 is TGCGCCAGCAGCTTGGAGTACGGCAATGTTGGGAACACTGAAGCTTTCTTT. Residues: CASSLEYGNVGNTEAFF.

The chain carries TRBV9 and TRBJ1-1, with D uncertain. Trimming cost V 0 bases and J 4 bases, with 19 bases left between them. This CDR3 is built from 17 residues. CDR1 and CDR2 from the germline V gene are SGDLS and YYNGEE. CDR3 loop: CASSVVGETIEGTEAFF. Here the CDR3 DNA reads TGTGCCAGCAGCGTAGTCGGGGAGACGATCGAGGGCACTGAAGCTTTCTTT.

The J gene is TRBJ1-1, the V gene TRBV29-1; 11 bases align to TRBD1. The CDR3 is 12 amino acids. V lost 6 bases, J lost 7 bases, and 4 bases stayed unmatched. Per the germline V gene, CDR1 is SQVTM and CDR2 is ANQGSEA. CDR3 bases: TGCAGCGTGGACAGGGGGCTCGGTGAAGCTTTCTTT. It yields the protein CSVDRGLGEAFF. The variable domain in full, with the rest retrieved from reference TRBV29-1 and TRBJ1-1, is SAVISQKPSRDICQRGTSLTIQCQVDSQVTMMFWYRQQPGQSLTLIATANQGSEATYESGFVIDKFPISRPNLTFSTLTVSNMSPEDSSIYLCSVDRGLGEAFFGQGTRLTVV.

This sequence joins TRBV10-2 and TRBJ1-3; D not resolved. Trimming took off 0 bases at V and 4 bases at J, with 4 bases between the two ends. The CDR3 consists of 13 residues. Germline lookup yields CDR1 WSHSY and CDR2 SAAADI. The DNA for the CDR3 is TGCGCCAGCAGTGAGTCATCAGGAAACACCATATATTTT. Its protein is CASSESSGNTIYF.

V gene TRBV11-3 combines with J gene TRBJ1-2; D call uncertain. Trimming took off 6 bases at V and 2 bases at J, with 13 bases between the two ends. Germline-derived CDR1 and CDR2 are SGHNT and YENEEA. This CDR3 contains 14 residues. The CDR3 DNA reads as TGTGCCAGCAGTTACCTTGGGGTAAACTATGGCTACACCTTC. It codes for CASSYLGVNYGYTF.

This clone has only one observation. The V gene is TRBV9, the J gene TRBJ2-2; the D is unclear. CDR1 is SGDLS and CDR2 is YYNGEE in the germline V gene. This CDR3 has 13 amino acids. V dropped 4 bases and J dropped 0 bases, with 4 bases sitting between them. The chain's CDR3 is CASSPSNTGELFF. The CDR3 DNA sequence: TGTGCCAGCAGCCCCTCGAACACCGGGGAGCTGTTTTTT.